Sequencing of this T cell receptor (beta chain) was carried out in a study of blood T cells in healthy people across ages. Next came a second PCR, run for roughly 7 to 12 cycles, which used a sample-barcoded 5' primer along with a J-beta primer mix. TCRdb re-called the 5' RACE reads through MiXCR, storing one row per CDR3 protein. The table lists 850,000 to 1,100,000 distinct CDR3 sequences, 35% to 45% of them singletons. The CDR3 totals 15 residues. The V and J ends lost 5 bases and 0 bases respectively, with 13 bases between them. Germline CDR1 reads SGHVS; CDR2 reads FQNEAQ. Comments on this clonotype: Its target is unknown.

Total RNA extraction produced at least 6 micrograms (per sample) for the study. Study findings and constraints: Measured against age, TCR beta diversity per million T cells decreased in a roughly linear manner.

The sequence came from a man between 18 and 29 years old in good health. This chain connects TRBV7-8 to TRBJ1-2; unclear D gene. Sample: blood. The CDR3, as DNA: TGTGCCAGCAGCCCCCAGAGGACCGCTAACTATGGCTACACCTTC. The encoded protein is CASSPQRTANYGYTF.